The 18 T cell receptor beta chains below were found in one sample sequenced in a study of radiation and T cells in renal cell carcinoma. Sequencing was performed with immunoSEQ multiplex PCR; in TCRdb, only in-frame clones are kept and a portion is missing. The top ten hold roughly 7.9% of the sample, which has just over 95,000 clones, 80% to 90% seen once. This sample's time point: blood 4 weeks post-SBRT, at nephrectomy. Stated treatment: 15 Gy SBRT to primary tumor, nephrectomy 4 weeks later. The source material was blood, sampled from a patient whose treatment included radiotherapy and nephrectomy. Receptors were obtained from a man in his sixties with renal cell carcinoma.

This clone was seen a few times. V usage is TRBV19 and J usage is TRBJ1-1; 7 nucleotides agree with TRBD1. Losses at the gene ends were 6 bases for V and 0 bases for J; bases not matched to a gene: 4. Germline values: CDR1 LNHDA, CDR2 SQIVND (reference sequence). This CDR3 region has 14 residues. The chain's CDR3 is CASSRTGVNTEAFF. The DNA of the CDR3 is TGTGCCAGTAGCAGAACAGGGGTGAACACTGAAGCTTTCTTT.

The CDR3, as DNA: TGTGCCAGCAGCCCCGGGGGCCAGACTTCCGGAAACACCATATATTTT. Encoded protein: CASSPGGQTSGNTIYF. This chain uses TRBV13 with TRBJ1-3; D may be TRBD1 (6 bases). The CDR3 covers 16 residues. The V end lost 5 bases, the J end lost 4 bases, and 18 bases lay between the germline ends. The germline gives CDR1 PRHDT, CDR2 FYEKMQ (reference sequence). The full variable domain, its missing parts supplied by reference TRBV13 and TRBJ1-3, is AAGVIQSPRHLIKEKRETATLKCYPIPRHDTVYWYQQGPGQDPQFLISFYEKMQSDKGSIPDRFSAQQFSDYHSELNMSSLELGDSALYFCASSPGGQTSGNTIYFGEGSWLTVV.

The chain recombines TRBV19 with TRBJ2-7; TRBD1 agrees at 9 bases. Germline lookup yields CDR1 LNHDA and CDR2 SQIVND (reference sequence). With V trimmed by 5 bases and J by 7 bases, 9 bases remained unmatched. This CDR3 is 14 amino acids long. The chain's CDR3 is CASSEGTGRREQYF. The CDR3 bases are TGTGCCAGTAGTGAAGGGACAGGGCGACGAGAGCAGTACTTC.

This chain joins TRBV6-5 and TRBJ2-7; D is possibly TRBD1 (6 bases). Trimming left V 6 bases short and J 3 bases short, with 18 bases between. There are 15 residues in the CDR3. Germline lookup yields CDR1 MNHEY and CDR2 SVGAGI. The chain's CDR3 is CASRPWGEGGYEQYF. CDR3 nucleotides: TGTGCCAGCAGGCCTTGGGGAGAAGGGGGCTACGAGCAGTACTTC.

The rearrangement links TRBV5-6 to TRBJ1-2, with D maybe TRBD1 (5 bases). CDR3 length equals 18 residues. Between the trimmed V and J ends, which lost 4 bases and 5 bases, there was a span of 27 bases. Germline V CDR1 and CDR2: SGHDT, YYEEEE. CDR3 sequence: CASSESPAGTTTIYGYTF. The CDR3 DNA is TGTGCCAGCAGCGAGAGTCCGGCGGGGACCACAACTATTTATGGCTACACCTTC.

V gene TRBV5-1 combines with J gene TRBJ2-1, with TRBD1 identical over 11 bases. V lost 5 bases, J lost 12 bases, and 10 bases stayed unmatched. The CDR3 length is 14 residues. Germline V gene sequence: CDR1 SGHRS, CDR2 YFSETQ. The chain's CDR3 is CASRDGQGARVQFF. The DNA for the CDR3 is TGCGCCAGCAGGGACGGACAGGGGGCGAGGGTGCAGTTCTTC.

The chain employs TRBV19 and TRBJ2-1; 16 positions agree with TRBD2. This CDR3 has 19 amino acids. Germline values: CDR1 LNHDA, CDR2 SQIVND (reference sequence). With 6 bases clipped from V and 5 bases from J, the junction kept 13 bases outside the gene matches. CDR3 sequence (DNA): TGTGCCAGTAGACAACCGGGACTAGCGGGAGGGCGGGGGGACAATGAGCAGTTCTTC. Amino acids: CASRQPGLAGGRGDNEQFF.

The J gene is TRBJ1-2, the V gene TRBV20-1; D is undetermined. The CDR3 length is 11 residues. The germline V gene has CDR1 DFQATT and CDR2 SNEGSKA (reference sequence). Trimming took off 6 bases at V and 4 bases at J, with 9 bases between the two ends. The CDR3 region has the DNA TGCAGTGCCAGCAGCGGCTATGGCTACACCTTC. It codes for CSASSGYGYTF.

The chain is built from TRBV5-1 and TRBJ2-3, with TRBD2 matching 7 bases. CDR1 is SGHRS, CDR2 YFSETQ, per germline. Trimming at V came to 0 bases and at J to 1 base, leaving 14 bases not matched to a gene. The CDR3 has 19 amino acids. CDR3 sequence: CASSLEEGASGKGTDTQYF. CDR3 coding DNA: TGCGCCAGCAGCTTGGAAGAAGGGGCCAGCGGGAAGGGCACAGATACGCAGTATTTT.

V gene TRBV6-5 combines with J gene TRBJ2-2; D might be TRBD2 (7 bases). The V gene lost 2 bases and the J gene lost 3 bases, with 13 bases spanning the gap. From germline, CDR1 is MNHEY and CDR2 SVGAGI. This CDR3 is built from 16 residues. For the CDR3, the DNA is TGTGCCAGCAGTTACGGCGGGGGCTCTTACACCGGGGAGCTGTTTTTT. Residues: CASSYGGGSYTGELFF.

The genes are TRBV19 and TRBJ1-1; D is unclear. Per the germline V gene, CDR1 is LNHDA and CDR2 is SQIVND (reference sequence). Trimming pared 2 bases from V and 1 base from J, leaving 8 bases between. This CDR3 comprises 14 residues. The CDR3 protein is CASSIRGGNTEAFF. The CDR3 DNA reads as TGTGCCAGTAGTATACGCGGCGGGAACACTGAAGCTTTCTTT.

The chain is built from TRBV5-4 and TRBJ2-5, with 9 bases aligning to TRBD1. The V and J ends lost 0 bases and 5 bases, in that order; junction bases with no gene match: 5. The CDR3 runs 15 residues. CDR1 is SGHNT and CDR2 is YYREEE in the germline V gene (reference sequence). The CDR3 bases are TGTGCCAGCAGCTTGGTGGGGACAGGGCGGGAGACCCAGTACTTC. Translating it yields CASSLVGTGRETQYF.

The rearrangement uses TRBV19 and TRBJ2-7; 8 bases match TRBD2. The CDR3 sequence is 20 residues long. Germline V gives CDR1 LNHDA, CDR2 SQIVND (reference sequence). J was trimmed by 5 bases and V by 3 bases; bases with no gene match: 24. As DNA, the CDR3 is TGTGCCAGTAGTATGAAGGACAGCCTCGGAGGAGCGGGAGTTGTCCACGAGCAGTACTTC. This encodes CASSMKDSLGGAGVVHEQYF.

This clone was recorded a few times. This sequence joins TRBV7-9 and TRBJ1-2; 7 bases agree with TRBD1. The CDR3 is 16 residues long. Germline CDR1 and CDR2: SEHNR and FQNEAQ (reference sequence). The ends lost 5 bases at V and 2 bases at J; junction bases unmatched: 11. DNA for the CDR3: TGTGCCAGCAGCCCTACGAGGGCAGGGGGAAACTATGGCTACACCTTC. This sequence encodes CASSPTRAGGNYGYTF.

V is TRBV28 and J is TRBJ1-4, with 8 bases fitting TRBD1. The V and J ends lost 5 bases and 3 bases, in that order; junction bases with no gene match: 2. Germline loops: CDR1 MDHEN, CDR2 SYDVKM. The CDR3 loop spans 14 amino acids. The chain's CDR3 is CASSPGQANEKLFF. DNA for the CDR3: TGTGCCAGCAGTCCGGGACAGGCTAATGAAAAACTGTTTTTT. The full variable domain, rest sourced from reference TRBV28 and TRBJ1-4, is DVKVTQSSRYLVKRTGEKVFLECVQDMDHENMFWYRQDPGLGLRLIYFSYDVKMKEKGDIPEGYSVSREKKERFSLILESASTNQTSMYLCASSPGQANEKLFFGSGTQLSVL.

This clone was counted once. This CDR3 reads CASTGTYSYNSPLHF. The DNA for the CDR3 is TGTGCCAGCACCGGGACTTACTCCTATAATTCACCCCTCCACTTT. The chain links TRBV6-6 to TRBJ1-6; D might be TRBD1 (5 bases). The CDR3 contains 15 residues. Between the trimmed V and J ends, which lost 7 bases and 0 bases, there was a span of 10 bases. Germline-derived CDR1 and CDR2 are MNHNY and SVGAGI (reference sequence).

The chain has TRBV19 and TRBJ2-1; 12 nucleotides align to TRBD2. Germline-derived CDR1 and CDR2 are LNHDA and SQIVND (reference sequence). Germline trimming cut 6 bases from V and 9 bases from J; bases unmatched to any gene: 9. The CDR3 is 15 amino acids. In DNA, the CDR3 is TGTGCCAGTAGGGCGACTAGCGGGAGAAGTGCTGAGCAGTTCTTC. Protein product: CASRATSGRSAEQFF. Variable domain in full (rest from reference TRBV19 and TRBJ2-1): DGGITQSPKYLFRKEGQNVTLSCEQNLNHDAMYWYRQDPGQGLRLIYYSQIVNDFQKGDIAEGYSVSREKKESFPLTVTSAQKNPTAFYLCASRATSGRSAEQFFGPGTRLTVL.

This clone has just a few counts. This chain links TRBV6-5 with TRBJ2-7; TRBD1 is a possible D gene (5 bases). Germline V gene lookup returns CDR1 MNHEY and CDR2 SVGAGI. The CDR3 runs 13 residues. The V and J ends lost 8 bases and 2 bases respectively, with 13 bases between them. This CDR3 reads CASFVTGAYEQYF. In nucleotides, the CDR3 is TGTGCCAGCTTCGTAACAGGTGCCTACGAGCAGTACTTC.